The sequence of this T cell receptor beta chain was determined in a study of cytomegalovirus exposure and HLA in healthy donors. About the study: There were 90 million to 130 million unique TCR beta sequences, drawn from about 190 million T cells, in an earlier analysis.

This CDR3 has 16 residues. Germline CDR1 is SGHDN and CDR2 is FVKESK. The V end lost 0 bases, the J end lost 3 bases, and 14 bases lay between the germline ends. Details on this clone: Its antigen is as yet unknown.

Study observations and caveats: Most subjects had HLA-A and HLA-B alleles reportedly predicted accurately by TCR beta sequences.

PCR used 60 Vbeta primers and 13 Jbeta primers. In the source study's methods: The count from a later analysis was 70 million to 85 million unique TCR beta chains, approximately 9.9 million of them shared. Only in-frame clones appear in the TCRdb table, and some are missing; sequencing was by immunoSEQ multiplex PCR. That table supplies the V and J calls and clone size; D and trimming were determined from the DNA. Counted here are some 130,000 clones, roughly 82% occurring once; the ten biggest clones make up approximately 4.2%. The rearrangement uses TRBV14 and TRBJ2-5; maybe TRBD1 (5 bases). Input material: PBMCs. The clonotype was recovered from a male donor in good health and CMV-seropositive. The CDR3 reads CASSQERGGWEETQYF. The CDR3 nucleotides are TGTGCCAGCAGCCAAGAAAGGGGTGGATGGGAAGAGACCCAGTACTTC.